A single sample is the source of the 28 T cell receptor beta chains below, sequenced in a study of identical twins. MiXCR, run by TCRdb on the 5' RACE reads, gives a single entry per CDR3 protein. The sample records under 800,000 distinct CDR3 sequences, approximately 22% being singletons. This sample also appeared in a second study, on T cells expressing NK-cell markers.

The specimen was PBMCs. The receptors originated from a young woman in good health.

Ten or more counts support this clonotype. The chain has TRBV12-3 or TRBV12-4 and TRBJ2-7, with D perhaps matching TRBD1 or TRBD2 (6 bases each). This CDR3 region has 14 residues. V was cut by 3 bases and J by 3 bases, with 12 bases left in between. This CDR3 is CASSLTGGVYEQYF. The CDR3 bases are TGTGCCAGCAGTTTGACCGGGGGCGTCTACGAGCAGTACTTC.

The V call is TRBV20-1, the J call TRBJ2-3; D remains ambiguous. The CDR3 consists of 13 residues. Germline CDR1 DFQATT, CDR2 SNEGSKA (reference sequence). Trimming took off 7 bases at V and 0 bases at J, with 11 bases between the two ends. CDR3 bases: TGCAGTGTTAGCCGGCGGAGCACAGATACGCAGTATTTT. As protein: CSVSRRSTDTQYF.

The sample holds a few counts of this clonotype. The chain carries TRBV12-3 or TRBV12-4 and TRBJ2-1; no reliable D call. CDR3 length: 13 amino acids. Trimming stripped 2 bases from V and 11 bases from J, with 13 bases between. In nucleotides, the CDR3 is TGTGCCAGCAGTTTAAATGGCGGCAGACAGCAGTTCTTC. This sequence encodes CASSLNGGRQQFF.

This clonotype showed up just a few times. The chain uses TRBV12-3 or TRBV12-4 and TRBJ1-1, with D uncertain. The CDR3 length is 13 residues. V was pared by 5 bases and J by 11 bases, with 18 bases between. Here the CDR3 reads CASSPRWEMSAFF. CDR3 sequence (DNA): TGTGCCAGCAGTCCAAGATGGGAAATGTCGGCTTTCTTT.

This clonotype came up a few times. This chain links TRBV20-1 with TRBJ2-7; unclear D gene. Deletions cut 3 bases from V and 2 bases from J, with 11 bases between. Germline CDR1 DFQATT, CDR2 SNEGSKA (reference sequence). The CDR3 runs to 13 residues. CDR3 protein: CSASADGTYEQYF. CDR3 in DNA: TGCAGTGCTAGTGCGGACGGTACCTACGAGCAGTACTTC.

The genes are TRBV18 and TRBJ2-3, with a possible D match to TRBD2 (5 bases). This CDR3 spans 14 amino acids. Looked up from germline, CDR1 is KGHSH and CDR2 is LQKENI. The V gene lost 3 bases and the J gene lost 0 bases, with 7 bases spanning the gap. CDR3 nucleotides: TGTGCCAGCTCACCGGCGGGTAGCACAGATACGCAGTATTTT. Translating gives CASSPAGSTDTQYF.

This clonotype was seen ten or more times. The chain carries TRBV6-5 and TRBJ1-2; TRBD1 matches at 8 bases. V lost 4 bases to trimming and J lost 8 bases; unmatched junction nucleotides: 9. Germline values: CDR1 MNHEY, CDR2 SVGAGI. This CDR3 has 14 residues. The CDR3 DNA reads as TGTGCCAGCAGTTCCGGACAGGGCCATGGGGGCTACACCTTC. Amino acids: CASSSGQGHGGYTF.

This clonotype was counted a few times. The chain has TRBV30 and TRBJ2-1, with 12 bases aligning to TRBD2. The CDR3 sequence is 15 residues long. Trimming at V came to 4 bases and at J to 7 bases, leaving 8 bases not matched to a gene. Germline CDR1 and CDR2: GTSNPN and SVGIG (reference sequence). CDR3 coding DNA: TGTGCCTGGACCCGACTAGCGGGAGTAGTAAATGAGCAGTTCTTC. Protein product: CAWTRLAGVVNEQFF. The entire variable domain, with the rest obtained from reference TRBV30 and TRBJ2-1, is as follows: SQTIHQWPATLVQPVGSPLSLECTVEGTSNPNLYWYRQAAGRGLQLLFYSVGIGQISSEVPQNLSASRPQDRQFILSSKKLLLSDSGFYLCAWTRLAGVVNEQFFGPGTRLTVL.

CDR3 sequence: CASSHRTGGGETQYF. In DNA form, the CDR3 reads TGTGCCAGCAGCCACAGAACAGGGGGCGGAGAGACCCAGTACTTC. The chain is built from TRBV4-2 and TRBJ2-5; 9 positions match TRBD1. The CDR3 loop spans 15 amino acids. The ends lost 3 bases at V and 4 bases at J; junction bases unmatched: 6. The V gene's germline CDR1 is LGHNA and CDR2 YNFKEQ.

This clonotype was observed many times. This rearrangement joins TRBV20-1 to TRBJ1-1, with 7 bases matching TRBD1. Germline V CDR1 and CDR2: DFQATT, SNEGSKA (reference sequence). The CDR3 has 12 residues. The junction had 6 bases not matched to a gene; V was cut back by 6 bases and J by 5 bases. Written as DNA, the CDR3 is TGCAGTGCGACACAGGGGATGACTGAAGCTTTCTTT. It yields the protein CSATQGMTEAFF.

This clonotype was detected many times. This chain joins TRBV12-3 or TRBV12-4 and TRBJ1-2; 7 nucleotides match TRBD1. V gave up 6 bases and J gave up 3 bases; unmatched junction bases: 4. CDR3 length: 13 amino acids. The CDR3 sequence: CASRGDRDYGYTF. The CDR3 region has the DNA TGTGCCAGCAGGGGAGACAGGGACTATGGCTACACCTTC.

The gene calls are TRBV7-9 and TRBJ2-7; weak D call: TRBD1 (6 bases). Germline values: CDR1 SEHNR, CDR2 FQNEAQ (reference sequence). V lost 1 base and J lost 5, with 15 bases in between. The CDR3 has 15 residues. The CDR3, as DNA: TGTGCCAGCAGCTTAGTGGGCCAGGGGCGGAACGAGCAGTACTTC. This encodes CASSLVGQGRNEQYF.

A few counts support this clonotype. The chain links TRBV12-2 to TRBJ2-5; TRBD2, the table's D call, lacks a check against the DNA. TRBV12-2 is a pseudogene segment. This CDR3 is 16 amino acids long. CDR3 DNA: TGTGCAAGTCGCCCGAGCCCACGGCAGGGAGAGGAGACCCAGTACTTC. Its translation: CASRPSPRQGEETQYF.

This clonotype has just a few counts. V gene TRBV10-2 combines with J gene TRBJ2-1; D is unclear. Germline lookup yields CDR1 WSHSY and CDR2 SAAADI. The CDR3 is 15 amino acids. The germline V and J ends were trimmed by 4 bases and 9 bases, with 19 bases remaining between them. CDR3 coding DNA: TGCGCCAGCAGTGTCCTCTCTCCCCCGGCTGCTGAGCAGTTCTTC. This codes for CASSVLSPPAAEQFF.

V is TRBV5-1 and J is TRBJ2-5; 13 positions agree with TRBD2. The junction had 4 bases not matched to a gene; V was cut back by 7 bases and J by 4 bases. This CDR3 spans 14 amino acids. Looked up from germline, CDR1 is SGHRS and CDR2 is YFSETQ. CDR3 sequence: CASRRLAGGETQYF. As DNA, the CDR3 is TGCGCCAGCCGCCGACTAGCGGGAGGAGAGACCCAGTACTTC.

The J gene is TRBJ2-1, the V gene TRBV5-1; D gene ambiguous. V was cut by 4 bases and J by 6 bases, with 20 bases left in between. The CDR3 is made up of 16 amino acids. Germline-derived CDR1 and CDR2 are SGHRS and YFSETQ. The CDR3 region has the DNA TGCGCCAGCAGCACTGGCACGGGTTTAGTAGGCAATGAGCAGTTCTTC. It encodes CASSTGTGLVGNEQFF.

This clonotype came up a few times. V gene TRBV7-6 combines with J gene TRBJ2-3, with 9 bases lining up with TRBD1. The CDR3 extends over 15 amino acids. The junction had 7 bases not matched to a gene; V was cut back by 5 bases and J by 4 bases. Germline CDR1 SGHVS, CDR2 FNYEAQ. The CDR3 nucleotides read TGTGCCAGCAGCACCTGGACAGGGGCCCCAGATACGCAGTATTTT. Its translation: CASSTWTGAPDTQYF.

This clonotype was seen a handful of times. V is TRBV20-1 and J is TRBJ2-5; maybe TRBD2 (6 bases). V lost 5 bases, J lost 1 base, and 14 bases lay in between. The CDR3 is made up of 14 amino acids. The germline CDR1 and CDR2 sequences are DFQATT and SNEGSKA (reference sequence). CDR3: CSAQTRWLQETQYF. The CDR3 bases are TGCAGTGCTCAGACTAGATGGCTCCAAGAGACCCAGTACTTC.

The chain combines TRBV20-1 with TRBJ1-2; D perhaps matches TRBD1 (5 bases). The germline gives CDR1 DFQATT, CDR2 SNEGSKA (reference sequence). Trimming pared 6 bases from V and 4 bases from J, leaving 18 bases between. This CDR3 spans 14 amino acids. CDR3 DNA: TGCAGTGCCTGGGCCCAGGGCGGGAGCTATGGCTACACCTTC. Amino acids: CSAWAQGGSYGYTF.

The table lists this clonotype with a count of one. This chain uses TRBV30 with TRBJ2-1, with TRBD2 identical over 10 bases. The germline V gene encodes CDR1 GTSNPN and CDR2 SVGIG (reference sequence). The CDR3 covers 13 residues. The chain's CDR3 is CGLAGVGDSEQFF. The CDR3, as DNA: TGTGGGCTAGCGGGAGTTGGGGACAGTGAGCAGTTCTTC. Combining the CDR3 with reference TRBV30 and TRBJ2-1 gives the whole variable domain SQTIHQWPATLVQPVGSPLSLECTVEGTSNPNLYWYRQAAGRGLQLLFYSVGIGQISSEVPQNLSASRPQDRQFILSSKKLLLSDSGFYLCGLAGVGDSEQFFGPGTRLTVL.

This clonotype occurred a few times. The genes are TRBV29-1 and TRBJ1-1, with 8 bases identical to TRBD1. CDR1 and CDR2 (germline): SQVTM, ANQGSEA. This CDR3 contains 13 residues. Losses at the gene ends were 7 bases for V and 3 bases for J; bases not matched to a gene: 7. CDR3 region: CSAGTGWDTEAFF. DNA for the CDR3: TGCAGCGCTGGGACAGGTTGGGACACTGAAGCTTTCTTT.

The chain combines TRBV20-1 with TRBJ2-4, with 11 bases identical to TRBD2. This CDR3 has 14 residues. V was pared by 8 bases and J by 6 bases, with 9 bases of the junction left unmatched. Germline V CDR1 and CDR2: DFQATT, SNEGSKA (reference sequence). CDR3 nucleotide sequence: TGCAGTCTAGCGGGAGGTACAGGGAGAAACATTCAGTACTTC. Protein sequence: CSLAGGTGRNIQYF.

The CDR3 loop reads CSASRQGGEQYF. The CDR3 DNA reads as TGCAGTGCTAGCCGGCAGGGGGGCGAGCAGTACTTC. V and J are TRBV20-1 and TRBJ2-7; D is perhaps TRBD1 (7 bases). The CDR3 has 12 residues. Trimming cost V 3 bases and J 6 bases, with 12 bases left between them. Looked up from germline, CDR1 is DFQATT and CDR2 is SNEGSKA (reference sequence).

This chain connects TRBV9 to TRBJ2-5; tentatively, D is TRBD2 (5 bases). V lost 0 bases, J lost 7 bases, and 19 bases lay in between. The CDR3 has 16 residues. Germline V gene lookup returns CDR1 SGDLS and CDR2 YYNGEE. CDR3 protein: CASSVGASGSEGTQYF. CDR3 DNA sequence: TGTGCCAGCAGCGTAGGAGCTTCGGGGAGCGAGGGGACCCAGTACTTC.

The chain has TRBV20-1 and TRBJ2-3, with a weak D call TRBD2 (6 bases). From germline, CDR1 is DFQATT and CDR2 SNEGSKA (reference sequence). V was cut by 2 bases and J by 6 bases, with 12 bases left in between. This CDR3 is built from 13 residues. The CDR3 nucleotides read TGCAGTGCTAGATCCGAACGGGGGGATACGCAGTATTTT. It yields the protein CSARSERGDTQYF.

This clonotype appeared a few times. V usage is TRBV7-7 and J usage is TRBJ2-7; D remains ambiguous. The V end lost 2 bases, the J end lost 2 bases, and 10 bases lay between the germline ends. CDR1 and CDR2 (germline): SSHAT, FNYEAQ (reference sequence). This CDR3 has 14 residues. The CDR3: CASSLSPLTYEQYF. For the CDR3, the DNA is TGTGCCAGCAGCTTATCCCCTCTAACCTACGAGCAGTACTTC.

The sample holds a few counts of this clonotype. The J gene is TRBJ2-1, the V gene TRBV20-1; D call uncertain. The V gene lost 3 bases and the J gene lost 0 bases, with 12 bases spanning the gap. The CDR3 is 15 residues long. CDR1 is DFQATT, CDR2 SNEGSKA, per germline (reference sequence). CDR3 in amino acids: CSASRQWSSYNEQFF. The CDR3 DNA reads TGCAGTGCTAGCCGGCAGTGGAGCTCCTACAATGAGCAGTTCTTC.

This clonotype turned up a few times. This rearrangement joins TRBV5-6 to TRBJ2-6, with 7 nucleotides matching TRBD1. The germline gives CDR1 SGHDT, CDR2 YYEEEE. Trimming took 6 bases from V and 1 from J; bases not matched to a gene: 10. The CDR3 covers 17 residues. This chain's CDR3 is CASILAGGWSGANVLTF. The CDR3, as DNA: TGTGCCAGCATCCTCGCAGGGGGTTGGTCTGGGGCCAACGTCCTGACTTTC.